Below, 6 T cell receptor beta chains from the same sample are listed, as sequenced in a study of shared clonotypes between healthy human individuals. Sequencing was performed with immunoSEQ multiplex PCR; in TCRdb, only in-frame clones are kept and a portion is missing. This sample has 2 million to 3 million clones, with over 85% found just once. The sample taken for sequencing was naive CD4+ T cells sorted from blood. The sample's subset: CD45RA+ positively selected. The receptors stem from a man between 18 and 29 years old in good health.

The V gene is TRBV7-9, the J gene TRBJ2-3, with D tentatively TRBD2 (5 bases). This CDR3 is built from 14 residues. Germline loops: CDR1 SEHNR, CDR2 FQNEAQ (reference sequence). V was pared by 5 bases and J by 14 bases, with 23 bases between. The CDR3 coding sequence is TGTGCCAGCAGCACACGAGAAGTAGCCTCTCTAGCGTATTTT. Protein product: CASSTREVASLAYF.

This chain joins TRBV9 and TRBJ1-2; D unresolved. Germline assignment: CDR1 SGDLS and CDR2 YYNGEE. V shed 1 base and J shed 0 bases, with 7 bases lying between them. The CDR3 covers 14 residues. CDR3 residues: CASSVYRSNYGYTF. The CDR3 DNA reads as TGTGCCAGCAGCGTATACCGGTCTAACTATGGCTACACCTTC. Complete variable domain (other parts from reference TRBV9 and TRBJ1-2): DSGVTQTPKHLITATGQRVTLRCSPRSGDLSVYWYQQSLDQGLQFLIQYYNGEERAKGNILERFSAQQFPDLHSELNLSSLELGDSALYFCASSVYRSNYGYTFGSGTRLTVV.

The V call is TRBV2, the J call TRBJ2-1; D is unresolved. CDR3 length equals 14 residues. The germline CDR1 and CDR2 sequences are SNHLY and FYNNEI. Trimming removed 7 bases at V and 0 bases at J, with 10 bases between. CDR3 protein: CASNTLVSYNEQFF. The CDR3 DNA follows: TGTGCCAGCAATACCCTAGTCTCCTACAATGAGCAGTTCTTC.

V and J are TRBV10-3 and TRBJ1-2; D perhaps matches TRBD1 (5 bases). CDR1 and CDR2 (germline): ENHRY, SYGVKD. V was trimmed by 0 bases and J by 8 bases, leaving 16 bases between them. The CDR3 is 15 amino acids. The DNA for the CDR3 is TGTGCCATCAGTGAGTCCGGTGTTAGAAGGGGCGGCTACACCTTC. It translates to CAISESGVRRGGYTF.

The chain recombines TRBV6-5 with TRBJ1-1, with D possibly TRBD1 on 6 matching bases. Germline V gene sequence: CDR1 MNHEY, CDR2 SVGAGI. CDR3 length: 15 amino acids. Trimming took 7 bases from V and 10 from J, leaving 25 bases between them. This chain's CDR3 is CASNGADRGSHRAFF. The CDR3 coding sequence is TGTGCCAGCAATGGGGCGGACAGAGGCTCACATAGAGCTTTCTTT.

The chain is built from TRBV19 and TRBJ2-6; maybe TRBD1 (6 bases). Germline CDR1 LNHDA, CDR2 SQIVND (reference sequence). The germline V and J ends were trimmed by 5 bases and 0 bases, with 14 bases remaining between them. The CDR3 totals 17 residues. CDR3 sequence (DNA): TGTGCCAGTAGTTGGGAACACAGGGTCTCTGGGGCCAACGTCCTGACTTTC. Translating gives CASSWEHRVSGANVLTF.